The rows below give T cell receptor beta chains drawn from one sample of a study of cytomegalovirus exposure and HLA in healthy donors. Produced via immunoSEQ multiplex PCR; TCRdb's table is partial and in-frame only. In the table there are roughly 140,000 clones, about 84% of which are singletons. Sequenced: PBMCs. The source is a woman between 18 and 29 years old in good health and CMV-seropositive. Each CDR3 is given with its conserved first and last residue. The order of the fields is J gene, clone size, D gene, V gene, CDR3 DNA, CDR3 protein. D genes are given only for firm matches. Part of the rows lack a size; the others show once, few, many or a class for expanded clones.

TRBJ2-3 | - | - | TRBV19 | TGTGCCAGTAGTATTGTCAGGGGCAGCACAGATACGCAGTATTTT | CASSIVRGSTDTQYF
TRBJ2-5 | - | TRBD1 | TRBV5-1 | TGCGCCAGCAGCAATGGGGACAGGGGGCGAGAGACCCAGTACTTC | CASSNGDRGRETQYF
TRBJ2-7 | few | - | TRBV25-1 | TGTGCCAGCAGTGAACGGGGTTCAAACTCCTACGAGCAGTACTTC | CASSERGSNSYEQYF
TRBJ2-2 | - | TRBD1 | TRBV4-3 | TGCGCCAGCAGCCAAGTGAGGGGGCGGACCGGGGAGCTGTTTTTT | CASSQVRGRTGELFF
TRBJ1-3 | - | - | TRBV7-2 | TGTGCCAGCAGCTTGGGATGGGGCAGGAACTCTGGAAACACCATATATTTT | CASSLGWGRNSGNTIYF
TRBJ1-2 | once | - | TRBV7-2 | TGTGCCAGCAGCTTAGCAAACTTAGAGGGCTACACCTTC | CASSLANLEGYTF
TRBJ1-1 | - | - | TRBV2 | TGTGCCAGCAGTCGGACTACCATGAACACTGAAGCTTTCTTT | CASSRTTMNTEAFF
TRBJ1-2 | - | - | TRBV21-1 | TGTGCCAGCAGCAAAGCAGTTAGCGGACGTCCCTATGGCTACACCTTC | CASSKAVSGRPYGYTF
TRBJ2-3 | - | - | TRBV7-7 | TGTGCCAGCAGCTTAAACGAGGGGGGCACAGATACGCAGTATTTT | CASSLNEGGTDTQYF
TRBJ2-5 | - | TRBD1 | TRBV5-1 | TGCGCCAGCAGCTTAGGAGGGACAGGTGGACAGGGAGAGACCCAGTACTTC | CASSLGGTGGQGETQYF